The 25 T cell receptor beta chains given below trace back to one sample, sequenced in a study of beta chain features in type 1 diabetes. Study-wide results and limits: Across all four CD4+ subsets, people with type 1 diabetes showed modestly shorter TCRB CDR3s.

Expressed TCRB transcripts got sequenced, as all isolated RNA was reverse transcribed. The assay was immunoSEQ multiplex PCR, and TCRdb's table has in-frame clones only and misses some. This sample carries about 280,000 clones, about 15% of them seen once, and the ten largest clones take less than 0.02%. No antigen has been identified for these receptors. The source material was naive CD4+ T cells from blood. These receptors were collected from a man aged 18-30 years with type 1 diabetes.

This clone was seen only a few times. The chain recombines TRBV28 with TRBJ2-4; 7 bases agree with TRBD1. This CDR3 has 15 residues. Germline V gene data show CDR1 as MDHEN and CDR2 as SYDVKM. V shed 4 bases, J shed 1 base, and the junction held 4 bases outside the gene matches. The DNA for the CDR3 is TGTGCCAGCAGTTCTGGGACAGCTGCCAAAAACATTCAGTACTTC. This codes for CASSSGTAAKNIQYF. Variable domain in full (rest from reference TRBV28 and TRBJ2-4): DVKVTQSSRYLVKRTGEKVFLECVQDMDHENMFWYRQDPGLGLRLIYFSYDVKMKEKGDIPEGYSVSREKKERFSLILESASTNQTSMYLCASSSGTAAKNIQYFGAGTRLSVL.

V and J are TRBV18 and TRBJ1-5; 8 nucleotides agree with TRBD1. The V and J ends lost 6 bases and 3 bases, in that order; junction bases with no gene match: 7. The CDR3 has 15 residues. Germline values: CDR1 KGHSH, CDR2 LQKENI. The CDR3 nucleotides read TGTGCCAGCTCGCCGACAGGGGACCTCAATCAGCCCCAGCATTTT. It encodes CASSPTGDLNQPQHF.

The CDR3 is CASSPREGAKDEQFF. The CDR3 bases are TGTGCCAGCTCACCTCGCGAGGGGGCGAAGGATGAGCAGTTCTTC. J is TRBJ2-1 and V is TRBV18; 7 bases are shared with TRBD1. The V gene end was trimmed by 3 bases and the J gene end by 8 bases; junction bases not matched to a gene: 10. Per germline, CDR1 KGHSH and CDR2 LQKENI. CDR3 size: 15 residues.

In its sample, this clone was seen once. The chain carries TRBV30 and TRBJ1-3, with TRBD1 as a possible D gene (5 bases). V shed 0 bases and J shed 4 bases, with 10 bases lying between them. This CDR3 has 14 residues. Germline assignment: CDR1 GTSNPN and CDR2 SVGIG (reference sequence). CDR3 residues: CAWSVRGIGNTIYF. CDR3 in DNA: TGTGCCTGGAGTGTACGGGGGATAGGAAACACCATATATTTT.

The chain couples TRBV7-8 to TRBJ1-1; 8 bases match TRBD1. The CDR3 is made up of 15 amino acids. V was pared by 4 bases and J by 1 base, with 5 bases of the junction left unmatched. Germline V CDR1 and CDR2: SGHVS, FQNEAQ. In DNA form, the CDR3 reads TGTGCCAGCAGCTATCGGACAGGGAGGAACACTGAAGCTTTCTTT. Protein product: CASSYRTGRNTEAFF.

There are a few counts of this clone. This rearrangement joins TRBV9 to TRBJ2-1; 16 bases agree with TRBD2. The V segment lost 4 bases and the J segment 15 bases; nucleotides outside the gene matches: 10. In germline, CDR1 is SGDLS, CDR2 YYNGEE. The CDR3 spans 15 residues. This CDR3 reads CASSPPGLAGGPPFF. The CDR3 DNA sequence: TGTGCCAGCAGCCCCCCGGGACTAGCGGGGGGGCCTCCGTTCTTC.

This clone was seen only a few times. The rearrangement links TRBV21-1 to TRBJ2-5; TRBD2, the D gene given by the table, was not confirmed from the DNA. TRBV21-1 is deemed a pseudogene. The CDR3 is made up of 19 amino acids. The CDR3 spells CASSVLGPRRPSRQETQYF. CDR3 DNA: TGTGCCAGCAGCGTCTTGGGCCCCAGGAGGCCCTCACGTCAAGAGACCCAGTACTTC.

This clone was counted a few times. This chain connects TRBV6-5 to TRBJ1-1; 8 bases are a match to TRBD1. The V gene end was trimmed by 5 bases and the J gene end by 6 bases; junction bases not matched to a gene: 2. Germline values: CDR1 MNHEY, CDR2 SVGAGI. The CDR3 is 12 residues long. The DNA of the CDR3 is TGTGCCAGCAGTGGACAGGGATCTGAAGCTTTCTTT. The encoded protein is CASSGQGSEAFF.

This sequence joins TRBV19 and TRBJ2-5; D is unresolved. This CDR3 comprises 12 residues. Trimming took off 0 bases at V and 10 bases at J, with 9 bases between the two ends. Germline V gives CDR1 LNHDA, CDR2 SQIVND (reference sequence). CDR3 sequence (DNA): TGTGCCAGTAGTATAGATCGAGAGTTCCAGTACTTC. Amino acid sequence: CASSIDREFQYF.

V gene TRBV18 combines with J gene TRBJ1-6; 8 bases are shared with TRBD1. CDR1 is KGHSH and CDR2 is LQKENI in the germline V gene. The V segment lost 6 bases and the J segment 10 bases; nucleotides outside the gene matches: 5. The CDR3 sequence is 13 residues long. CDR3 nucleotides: TGTGCCAGCTCGACGGACAGGGACTCACCCCTCCACTTT. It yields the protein CASSTDRDSPLHF.

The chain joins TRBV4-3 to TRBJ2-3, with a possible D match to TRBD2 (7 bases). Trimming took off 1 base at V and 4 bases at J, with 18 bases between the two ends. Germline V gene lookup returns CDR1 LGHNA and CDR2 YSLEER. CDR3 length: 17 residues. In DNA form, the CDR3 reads TGCGCCAGCAGCCAAGGCCCTAGGGGGGGGGCGGCAGATACGCAGTATTTT. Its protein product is CASSQGPRGGAADTQYF.

The CDR3 loop is CAISEDGVRAQHF. The CDR3 DNA sequence: TGTGCCATCAGTGAGGACGGGGTACGGGCCCAGCATTTT. The rearrangement links TRBV10-3 to TRBJ1-5; D gene ambiguous. The CDR3 has 13 amino acids. The germline V gene has CDR1 ENHRY and CDR2 SYGVKD. V was pared by 2 bases and J by 11 bases, with 13 bases between.

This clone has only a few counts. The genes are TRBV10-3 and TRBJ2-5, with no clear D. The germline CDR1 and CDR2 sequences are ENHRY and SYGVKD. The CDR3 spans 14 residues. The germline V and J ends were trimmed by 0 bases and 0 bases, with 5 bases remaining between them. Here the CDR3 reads CAISESTYQETQYF. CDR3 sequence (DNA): TGTGCCATCAGTGAGTCAACTTACCAAGAGACCCAGTACTTC.

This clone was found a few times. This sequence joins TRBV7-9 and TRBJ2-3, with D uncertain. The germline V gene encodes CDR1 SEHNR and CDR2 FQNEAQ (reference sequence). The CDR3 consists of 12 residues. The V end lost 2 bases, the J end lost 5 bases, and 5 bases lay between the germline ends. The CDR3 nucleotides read TGTGCCAGCAGCTTATCTAGAGATACGCAGTATTTT. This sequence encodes CASSLSRDTQYF.

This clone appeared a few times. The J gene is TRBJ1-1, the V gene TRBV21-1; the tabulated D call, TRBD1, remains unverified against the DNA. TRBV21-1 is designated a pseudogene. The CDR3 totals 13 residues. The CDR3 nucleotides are TGTGCCGGGCAAATGGTCCGGACAGATGAAGCTTTCTTT. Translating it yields CAGQMVRTDEAFF.

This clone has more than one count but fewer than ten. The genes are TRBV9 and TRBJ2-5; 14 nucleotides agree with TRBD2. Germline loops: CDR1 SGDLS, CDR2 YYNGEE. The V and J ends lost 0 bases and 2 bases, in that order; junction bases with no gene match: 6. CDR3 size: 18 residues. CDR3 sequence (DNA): TGTGCCAGCAGCGTAGCAGCGGGGACTAGCGGGGGACAAGAGACCCAGTACTTC. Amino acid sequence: CASSVAAGTSGGQETQYF. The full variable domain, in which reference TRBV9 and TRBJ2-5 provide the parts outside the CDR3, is DSGVTQTPKHLITATGQRVTLRCSPRSGDLSVYWYQQSLDQGLQFLIQYYNGEERAKGNILERFSAQQFPDLHSELNLSSLELGDSALYFCASSVAAGTSGGQETQYFGPGTRLLVL.

CDR3 sequence reads: CAIRGTTDNEQFF. DNA for the CDR3: TGTGCCATCAGGGGGACTACCGACAATGAGCAGTTCTTC. V is TRBV10-3 and J is TRBJ2-1; 7 bases fit TRBD2. This CDR3 comprises 13 residues. V lost 6 bases and J lost 5; bases outside the gene matches: 4. Looked up from germline, CDR1 is ENHRY and CDR2 is SYGVKD.

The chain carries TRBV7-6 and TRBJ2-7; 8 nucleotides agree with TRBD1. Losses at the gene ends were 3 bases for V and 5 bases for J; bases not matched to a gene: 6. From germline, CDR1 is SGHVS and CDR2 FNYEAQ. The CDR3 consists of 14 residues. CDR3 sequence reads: CASSLRQGSNEQYF. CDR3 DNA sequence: TGTGCCAGCAGCTTGAGACAGGGGTCCAACGAGCAGTACTTC.

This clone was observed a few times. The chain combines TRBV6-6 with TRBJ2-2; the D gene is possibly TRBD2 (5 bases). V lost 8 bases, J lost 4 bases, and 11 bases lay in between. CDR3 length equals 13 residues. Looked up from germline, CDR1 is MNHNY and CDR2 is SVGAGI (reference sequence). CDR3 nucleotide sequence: TGTGCCAGCTACCGTGGGAGCACCGGGGAGCTGTTTTTT. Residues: CASYRGSTGELFF.

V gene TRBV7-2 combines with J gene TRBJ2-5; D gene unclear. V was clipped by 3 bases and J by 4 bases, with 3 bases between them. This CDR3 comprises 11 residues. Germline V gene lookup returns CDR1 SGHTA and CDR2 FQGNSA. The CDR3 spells CASSFLETQYF. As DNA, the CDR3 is TGTGCCAGCAGCTTTCTAGAGACCCAGTACTTC. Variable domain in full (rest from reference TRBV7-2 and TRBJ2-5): GAGVSQSPSNKVTEKGKDVELRCDPISGHTALYWYRQSLGQGLEFLIYFQGNSAPDKSGLPSDRFSAERTGGSVSTLTIQRTQQEDSAVYLCASSFLETQYFGPGTRLLVL.

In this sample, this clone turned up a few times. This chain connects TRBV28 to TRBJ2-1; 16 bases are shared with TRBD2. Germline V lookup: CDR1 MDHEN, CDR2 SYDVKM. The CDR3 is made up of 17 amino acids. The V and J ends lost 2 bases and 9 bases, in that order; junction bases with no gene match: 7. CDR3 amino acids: CASSLVLGTSGRVEQFF. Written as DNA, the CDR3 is TGTGCCAGCAGTTTAGTTCTCGGGACTAGCGGGAGGGTTGAGCAGTTCTTC.

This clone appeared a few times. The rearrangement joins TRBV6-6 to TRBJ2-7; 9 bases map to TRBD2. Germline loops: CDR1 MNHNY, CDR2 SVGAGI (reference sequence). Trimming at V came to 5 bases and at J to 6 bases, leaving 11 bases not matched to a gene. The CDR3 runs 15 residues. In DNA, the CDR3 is TGTGCCAGCAGTACCCTCCGGACTAGCGTTTTCGAGCAGTACTTC. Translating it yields CASSTLRTSVFEQYF.

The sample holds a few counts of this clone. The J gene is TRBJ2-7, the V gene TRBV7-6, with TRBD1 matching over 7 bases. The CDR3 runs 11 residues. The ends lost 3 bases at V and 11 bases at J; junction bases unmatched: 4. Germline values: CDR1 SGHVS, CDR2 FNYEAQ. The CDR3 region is CASSLGQKKYF. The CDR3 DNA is TGTGCCAGCAGCTTGGGACAGAAGAAGTACTTC.

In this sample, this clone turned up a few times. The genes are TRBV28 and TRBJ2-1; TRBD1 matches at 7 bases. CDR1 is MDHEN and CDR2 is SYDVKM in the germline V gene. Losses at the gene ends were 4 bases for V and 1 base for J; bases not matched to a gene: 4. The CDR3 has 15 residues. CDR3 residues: CASSSGTASYNEQFF. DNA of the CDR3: TGTGCCAGCAGTTCCGGGACAGCGTCCTACAATGAGCAGTTCTTC. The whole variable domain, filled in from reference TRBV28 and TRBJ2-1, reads DVKVTQSSRYLVKRTGEKVFLECVQDMDHENMFWYRQDPGLGLRLIYFSYDVKMKEKGDIPEGYSVSREKKERFSLILESASTNQTSMYLCASSSGTASYNEQFFGPGTRLTVL.

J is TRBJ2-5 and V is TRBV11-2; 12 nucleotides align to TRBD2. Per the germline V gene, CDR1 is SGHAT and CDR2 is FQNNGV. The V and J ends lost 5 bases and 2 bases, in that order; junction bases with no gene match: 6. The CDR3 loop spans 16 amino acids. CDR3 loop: CASSKRTSGDQETQYF. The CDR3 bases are TGTGCCAGCAGCAAACGGACTAGCGGGGATCAAGAGACCCAGTACTTC.